These 5 T cell receptor beta chains were sequenced from one sample in a study of blood T cell repertoires in COVID-19. Assay used: immunoSEQ multiplex PCR; TCRdb lists only in-frame clones, some missing. The sample consists of over 200,000 clones, roughly nine tenths of them appearing once. The sample consisted of PBMCs or T cells enriched from blood (not recorded which). The receptors come from a woman aged 50 to 60 in a cohort exposed to, infected with or recovered from COVID-19 (not recorded which).

This clone has more than one count but fewer than ten. The rearrangement uses TRBV18 and TRBJ1-1; no clear D gene. Germline V gene data show CDR1 as KGHSH and CDR2 as LQKENI. Trimming removed 3 bases at V and 4 bases at J, with 6 bases between. This CDR3 has 12 residues. CDR3 in amino acids: CASSPIGTEAFF. The DNA for the CDR3 is TGTGCCAGCTCACCTATCGGCACTGAAGCTTTCTTT.

The rearrangement joins TRBV11-1 to TRBJ2-5; 9 bases map to TRBD2. CDR3 length equals 15 residues. The trim removed 1 base at V and 6 bases at J, leaving 6 bases unmatched. The germline V gene has CDR1 SGHAT and CDR2 FQDESV (reference sequence). CDR3: CASSLDGLAFQTQYF. DNA of the CDR3: TGTGCCAGCAGCTTAGATGGACTAGCGTTCCAGACCCAGTACTTC. The entire variable domain, with the rest obtained from reference TRBV11-1 and TRBJ2-5, is as follows: EAEVAQSPRYKITEKSQAVAFWCDPISGHATLYWYRQILGQGPELLVQFQDESVVDDSQLPKDRFSAERLKGVDSTLKIQPAELGDSAMYLCASSLDGLAFQTQYFGPGTRLLVL.

The chain joins TRBV14 to TRBJ2-5, with TRBD2 matching over 7 bases. V was pared by 2 bases and J by 3 bases, with 12 bases of the junction left unmatched. CDR3 length equals 17 residues. Per germline, CDR1 SGHDN and CDR2 FVKESK. CDR3 nucleotide sequence: TGTGCCAGCAGCCAATTACTAAGCGGGGATATAGAAGAGACCCAGTACTTC. It codes for CASSQLLSGDIEETQYF.

The DNA of the CDR3 is TGTGCCAGTCGGGACAGGGGAAGGTCAGATACGCAGTATTTT. Protein: CASRDRGRSDTQYF. V and J are TRBV19 and TRBJ2-3, with 10 bases that match TRBD1. V lost 8 bases to trimming and J lost 4 bases; unmatched junction nucleotides: 6. The germline CDR1 and CDR2 sequences are LNHDA and SQIVND (reference sequence). The CDR3 covers 14 residues.

The chain recombines TRBV29-1 with TRBJ2-2; D gene uncertain. The CDR3 has 13 residues. From germline, CDR1 is SQVTM and CDR2 ANQGSEA. Trimming took off 5 bases at V and 0 bases at J, with 7 bases between the two ends. The CDR3: CSVRQSNTGELFF. The DNA of the CDR3 is TGCAGCGTTAGACAATCGAACACCGGGGAGCTGTTTTTT.